This is a list of T cell receptor beta chains from one sample in a study of shared clonotypes between healthy human individuals. Sequencing was performed with immunoSEQ multiplex PCR; in TCRdb, only in-frame clones are kept and a portion is missing. The sample holds millions of clones, roughly 94% seen once. Sequencing was performed on naive CD8+ T cells sorted from blood. The receptors shown here come from a man between 18 and 29 years old in good health. Both conserved end residues are trimmed from each CDR3. A D gene is named only where the DNA matches it firmly. Not every row has a clone size; where given, it reads once, few, many or a size class.

>TRBV15|.|.
ATSRDKTVSGANVLT
>TRBV5-6|.|.
ASSLWASGAF
>TRBV4-1|TRBD1|once
ASSPPGQGREKLF
>TRBV6-6|.|few
ASSYATSYEQY
>TRBV28|TRBD1|.
ASSLTGLATEAF
>TRBV7-9|TRBD2|.
ASSPTGLAGANEQF
>TRBV11-2|.|.
ASSLGQGIYVEQY
>TRBV4-1|.|.
ASRTSQGGIYEQY
>TRBV9|TRBD1|.
ASSAGDRRWSYEQY
>TRBV10-1|TRBD2|.
ATRSSGGNEQF
>TRBV6-5|TRBD2|.
ASSYSGLAGNIQY
>TRBV28|.|.
ASSFIPPYNEQF
>TRBV20-1|.|few
SAHNNEQF
>TRBV6-6|.|.
ASTLGGDGYT
>TRBV6-1|.|once
ASSETRNTEAF
>TRBV4-1|.|.
ASSQRPPPNSYNEQF
>TRBV5-4|.|.
ASSSGLGGPLH
>TRBV11-3|TRBD2|.
ASSPGLGQETQY
>TRBV30|TRBD1|.
AWSAGTGLNSPLH
>TRBV29-1|.|.
SVEDPGEGETQY
>TRBV28|TRBD1|.
ASTSGQTYEQY
>TRBV2|.|.
ASPTGRNTEAF
>TRBV9|.|.
ASSSDSYEQY
>TRBV7-9|TRBD1|.
ASRRDPGTAQETQY
>TRBV9|.|.
ASTTGGGNYGYT
>TRBV4-3|.|.
ASSQDGLAYNSPLH
>TRBV13|TRBD2|.
ASSLRLAPKETQY
>TRBV13|TRBD2|.
ASSPMGSGGPYEQY
>TRBV27|.|once
ASTEVLGKNEQF
>TRBV13|.|.
ASSLGGSAYEQY
>TRBV6-5|.|.
ASSYHRNQRGGYT
>TRBV7-9|.|.
ASSSPEGPYEQY
>TRBV7-9|TRBD1|.
ASSKGATSYEQY
>TRBV18|TRBD1|.
ASSPGGQINTIY
>TRBV28|.|.
ASSLRAENQPQH
>TRBV28|.|.
ASSLTYMGSYEQY
>TRBV27|.|.
ASSLSAKNYGYT
>TRBV5-1|TRBD1|.
ASSSHRGSEKLF
>TRBV27|.|.
ASTEVGGSQPQH
>TRBV11-3|.|.
ASSPRDTGELF
>TRBV12-5|.|.
ASGLQGVYEQY
>TRBV10-2|.|.
ASSSSTVYEQY
>TRBV11-2|.|.
ASSSPDRWETQY
>TRBV28|TRBD1|once
ASSLRGQGPPLH
>TRBV19|.|.
ASSIGDGNTEAF
>TRBV4-1|.|.
ASSQDGSTSYEQY
>TRBV19|TRBD1|.
ASSIQGADQPQH
>TRBV28|.|few
ASSLTGGTYEQY
>TRBV4-1|TRBD2|.
ASSLLAGGPNEQF
>TRBV4-1|.|.
ASSQVGQGIETQY
>TRBV10-1|.|.
ASSDGEYNNEQF
>TRBV19|.|.
ASSIDQVLVADTEAF
>TRBV7-2|TRBD1|.
ASSLAGQPYEQY
>TRBV9|TRBD2|.
ASQAGVGTGELF
>TRBV6-1|.|.
ASSARGAYEQY
>TRBV4-1|TRBD2|.
ASSHRLAGYYEQY
>TRBV13|.|few
ASSLSTDTQY
>TRBV7-9|TRBD2|.
ASSPDPTSGYNEQF